The 3 T cell receptor beta chains reported below all come from one sample, sequenced in a study of blood T cell repertoires in COVID-19. Libraries were prepared by immunoSEQ multiplex PCR; TCRdb keeps only in-frame clonotypes and omits some of them. The sample carries approximately 61,000 clones, around 88% recorded once. Sequencing input: peripheral blood. The origin of the receptors is a woman of 80 years or more with active COVID-19.

CDR3 nucleotide sequence: TGTGCCTGGGGACTAGCGGGGGCTCTGGGGACCCAGTACTTC. It codes for CAWGLAGALGTQYF. The chain has TRBV30 and TRBJ2-5, with 13 bases identical to TRBD2. This CDR3 contains 14 residues. J lost 7 bases, V lost 5 bases, and 7 bases had no gene match. Per the germline V gene, CDR1 is GTSNPN and CDR2 is SVGIG (reference sequence).

This chain links TRBV7-8 with TRBJ2-5; D is perhaps TRBD2 (6 bases). Germline loops: CDR1 SGHVS, CDR2 FQNEAQ. The CDR3 covers 15 residues. V lost 1 base and J 2 bases, leaving 11 bases between the germline ends. The CDR3 loop is CASSLEGDSQETQYF. CDR3 in DNA: TGTGCCAGCAGCTTAGAAGGGGACTCTCAAGAGACCCAGTACTTC.

The chain recombines TRBV5-1 with TRBJ2-1; maybe TRBD2 (6 bases). The V gene's germline CDR1 is SGHRS and CDR2 YFSETQ. The CDR3 length is 15 residues. The V and J ends lost 0 bases and 3 bases respectively, with 10 bases between them. The DNA for the CDR3 is TGCGCCAGCAGCTTGGCGGGGCGGGGCTACAATGAGCAGTTCTTC. It codes for CASSLAGRGYNEQFF.